This T cell receptor beta chain was profiled in a study of cytomegalovirus exposure and HLA in healthy donors. Study in general: Earlier results showed 90 million to 120 million unique TCR beta sequences derived from around 170 million T cells.

Broader study findings: The only immune exposure information that was available was CMV serostatus. Roughly even sequencing depth across donors was the assumption behind the presence/absence analyses. A few of the chains that were CMV-associated were confirmed in vitro to be specific for CMV antigens.

This clone was counted at least ten times. The target antigen is unknown. The PCR employed 60 Vbeta primers together with 13 Jbeta primers. Only in-frame clones appear in the TCRdb table, and some are missing; sequencing was by immunoSEQ multiplex PCR. The sample lists some 150,000 clones; roughly 70% were seen once. The germline V gene encodes CDR1 SNHLY and CDR2 FYNNEI. V was cut by 5 bases and J by 4 bases, with 11 bases left in between. There are 14 residues in the CDR3. Material for sequencing was PBMCs. This sequence joins TRBV2 and TRBJ2-2; the D gene is possibly TRBD1 (6 bases). The clonotype comes from a man in his fifties in good health and CMV-seropositive. CDR3 sequence reads: CASSYRAVTGELFF. The CDR3 DNA sequence: TGTGCCAGCAGTTACAGGGCGGTCACCGGGGAGCTGTTTTTT.